One and the same sample provided the 17 T cell receptor beta chains below, sequenced in a study of T cells expressing NK-cell markers. TCRdb reanalyzed the 5' RACE reads, giving one entry per CDR3 protein sequence and no DNA. Listed are fewer than 400,000 distinct CDR3 sequences; around 5.2% falls within the top ten. The specimen was blood T cells: a sorted CD56 or NKG2C T cell subset, CD4+ or CD8+ T cells, or bulk PBMC T cells (not recorded which). The source of these receptors is a man aged 18 to 69 in good health.

V and J are TRBV5-5 and TRBJ1-6. This CDR3 region has 13 residues. Per germline, CDR1 SGHKS and CDR2 YYEKEE (reference sequence). CDR3 sequence: CASSLEWGSPLHF.

CDR3 residues: CASSLLLLGWDSIYEQYF. V usage is TRBV11-2 and J usage is TRBJ2-7; the D call from TCRdb, TRBD1, cannot be confirmed without DNA. The CDR3 runs to 18 residues. Germline V gives CDR1 SGHAT, CDR2 FQNNGV.

The chain combines TRBV2 with TRBJ2-2; no DNA is available, so the TRBD2 call from TCRdb remains unchecked. The length of the CDR3 is 15 residues. Looked up from germline, CDR1 is SNHLY and CDR2 is FYNNEI. The CDR3 sequence: CASSGRGIDTGELFF. Filled out from reference TRBV2 and TRBJ2-2, the complete variable domain reads EPEVTQTPSHQVTQMGQEVILRCVPISNHLYFYWYRQILGQKVEFLVSFYNNEISEKSEIFDDQFSVERPDGSNFTLKIRSTKLEDSAMYFCASSGRGIDTGELFFGEGSRLTVL.

The chain uses TRBV6-6 and TRBJ2-5; without DNA, the TCRdb call of TRBD2 cannot be checked. CDR3 size: 13 residues. CDR1 and CDR2 from the germline V gene are MNHNY and SVGAGI (reference sequence). This CDR3 reads CASRGTSQETQYF.

The V gene is TRBV7-2, the J gene TRBJ2-1; absent DNA, TCRdb's TRBD1 call cannot be checked. Germline CDR1 is SGHTA and CDR2 is FQGNSA. The CDR3 length is 14 residues. CDR3 sequence: CASSPTPGGAKQFF.

The chain carries TRBV29-1 and TRBJ2-2; TCRdb's D call, TRBD1, is unchecked because there is no DNA. There are 14 residues in the CDR3. Germline V gene data show CDR1 as SQVTM and CDR2 as ANQGSEA. Here the CDR3 reads CSVPQGVRSGELFF.

The genes are TRBV12-3 or TRBV12-4 and TRBJ2-1; TCRdb names TRBD2, which stays unverified in the absence of DNA. The CDR3 extends over 15 amino acids. CDR3 amino acids: CASSTRAVSYNEQFF.

The chain employs TRBV18 and TRBJ2-5. Per germline, CDR1 KGHSH and CDR2 LQKENI. The CDR3 length is 15 residues. CDR3 in amino acids: CASSPLAGTQETQYF.

The chain couples TRBV20-1 to TRBJ2-1; TCRdb proposes TRBD1, but this gene call is untestable without DNA. This CDR3 region has 15 residues. Germline assignment: CDR1 DFQATT and CDR2 SNEGSKA (reference sequence). The CDR3 reads CSAPVGTGSYNEQFF.

J is TRBJ1-1 and V is TRBV18. CDR1 and CDR2 from the germline V gene are KGHSH and LQKENI. This CDR3 comprises 11 residues. CDR3 amino acids: CASRFSGEAFF.

The V call is TRBV18, the J call TRBJ2-3; TCRdb lists TRBD2, though no DNA is available to test this call. CDR3 length equals 16 residues. Germline V CDR1 and CDR2: KGHSH, LQKENI. The CDR3 loop reads CASSALSGSSTDTQYF. Using reference TRBV18 and TRBJ2-3 for the parts outside the CDR3, the full variable domain is NAGVMQNPRHLVRRRGQEARLRCSPMKGHSHVYWYRQLPEEGLKFMVYLQKENIIDESGMPKERFSAEFPKEGPSILRIQQVVRGDSAAYFCASSALSGSSTDTQYFGPGTRLTVL.

The CDR3 is CASSESTVRKNTEAFF. This chain joins TRBV6-1 and TRBJ1-1. The V gene's germline CDR1 is MNHNS and CDR2 SASEGT. CDR3 length equals 16 residues.

This chain joins TRBV2 and TRBJ2-3; TCRdb indicates TRBD2, and absent DNA this call remains unverified. The CDR3 loop spans 16 amino acids. The germline V gene has CDR1 SNHLY and CDR2 FYNNEI. The CDR3 region is CARAKASGKNTDTQYF.

The rearrangement uses TRBV6-1 and TRBJ1-3; TCRdb picks TRBD1, but there is no DNA to check that call. This CDR3 is built from 15 residues. CDR1 and CDR2 from the germline V gene are MNHNS and SASEGT. CDR3: CASRSRGTSGNTIYF.

The chain is built from TRBV7-9 and TRBJ1-4. CDR1 SEHNR and CDR2 FQNEAQ come from the germline V gene (reference sequence). The CDR3 has 15 residues. The CDR3 spells CASSPKGSSSEKLFF. The full variable domain, in which reference TRBV7-9 and TRBJ1-4 provide the parts outside the CDR3, is DTGVSQNPRHKITKRGQNVTFRCDPISEHNRLYWYRQTLGQGPEFLTYFQNEAQLEKSRLLSDRFSAERPKGSFSTLEIQRTEQGDSAMYLCASSPKGSSSEKLFFGSGTQLSVL.

This sequence joins TRBV6-1 and TRBJ2-7. Germline V gene sequence: CDR1 MNHNS, CDR2 SASEGT. The CDR3 sequence is 15 residues long. The CDR3: CASSETRSLSYEQYF.

The J gene is TRBJ2-1, the V gene TRBV14; TCRdb outputs TRBD1, but without DNA this stays unchecked. CDR1 is SGHDN, CDR2 FVKESK, per germline. CDR3 length equals 17 residues. This CDR3 is CASSQGQQPGHYNEQFF.